One sample yielded the 21 T cell receptor beta chains listed below, sequenced in a study of shared clonotypes between healthy human individuals (dated by TCRdb to the early 2020s). Libraries were prepared through the immunoSEQ multiplex PCR assay. TCRdb obtained this table from immuneACCESS and retained in-frame rearrangements with V and J assigned. These tables miss some clones; where compared with another copy, unresolved V genes account for less than half of the shortfall, and the remainder is unexplained. The sample table shows more than 550,000 clones, and over 55% are seen once. Of the sample, more than 1.5% falls within the top ten clones. Source material: memory CD4+ T cells sorted from blood. The sample's cell subset or site label, decoded: CD45RA-negative fraction. Receptors originate from a woman younger than 45 in good health.

This clone appeared a few times. V and J are TRBV28 and TRBJ1-5; tentatively, D is TRBD1 (6 bases). CDR1 and CDR2 (germline): MDHEN, SYDVKM. V was cut by 7 bases and J by 6 bases, with 22 bases left in between. The CDR3 length is 16 residues. CDR3 residues: CASTQGRQVPGQPQHF. The CDR3, as DNA: TGTGCCAGCACCCAAGGACGACAGGTGCCAGGTCAGCCCCAGCATTTT.

The chain is built from TRBV5-4 and TRBJ2-7, with TRBD2 matching over 12 bases. There are 15 residues in the CDR3. V lost 4 bases and J lost 3; bases outside the gene matches: 5. Per germline, CDR1 SGHNT and CDR2 YYREEE (reference sequence). CDR3 nucleotide sequence: TGTGCCAGCAGCCCACTAGCGGGAGGCCACTACGAGCAGTACTTC. It is translated as CASSPLAGGHYEQYF.

The chain joins TRBV28 to TRBJ2-7; a weak D match, TRBD1 (5 bases). CDR1 and CDR2 from the germline V gene are MDHEN and SYDVKM. This CDR3 spans 13 amino acids. The V and J ends lost 4 bases and 3 bases respectively, with 10 bases between them. As DNA, the CDR3 is TGTGCCAGCAGTTCTCAGACAGACTACGAGCAGTACTTC. This encodes CASSSQTDYEQYF.

The V gene is TRBV6-5, the J gene TRBJ2-7; 8 nucleotides agree with TRBD2. Unmatched junction bases numbered 14, after V lost 6 bases and J lost 7 bases. CDR1 is MNHEY and CDR2 is SVGAGI in the germline V gene. The CDR3 extends over 15 amino acids. The CDR3 region is CASSSLAGRGREQYF. The CDR3 DNA reads as TGTGCCAGCAGCTCTTTAGCGGGAAGGGGGAGGGAGCAGTACTTC.

J is TRBJ2-7 and V is TRBV7-2; TRBD2 agrees at 8 bases. Germline values: CDR1 SGHTA, CDR2 FQGNSA. The CDR3 has 16 residues. V shed 1 base, J shed 3 bases, and the junction held 8 bases outside the gene matches. CDR3 DNA: TGTGCCAGCAGCTTAGGATGGAGCGGGAGAGACTACGAGCAGTACTTC. Its translation: CASSLGWSGRDYEQYF.

This clone was detected many times. The J gene is TRBJ1-2, the V gene TRBV28, with TRBD1 identical over 11 bases. Germline CDR1 and CDR2: MDHEN and SYDVKM. The V and J ends lost 6 bases and 4 bases, in that order; junction bases with no gene match: 7. The CDR3 loop spans 15 amino acids. This CDR3 is CASRSGQGGGYGYTF. DNA of the CDR3: TGTGCCAGCAGGTCGGGACAGGGGGGTGGCTATGGCTACACCTTC.

This chain joins TRBV6-1 and TRBJ1-1, with a weak D call TRBD1 (6 bases). Trimming left V 3 bases short and J 11 bases short, with 13 bases between. The CDR3 is 12 amino acids. Germline values: CDR1 MNHNS, CDR2 SASEGT. The CDR3 region has the DNA TGTGCCAGCAGTGATTTTCGGGGGGCGGCTTTCTTT. Its protein is CASSDFRGAAFF.

The chain is built from TRBV28 and TRBJ2-7, with D possibly TRBD1 on 5 matching bases. The CDR3 consists of 13 residues. The germline gives CDR1 MDHEN, CDR2 SYDVKM. The V and J ends lost 3 bases and 0 bases respectively, with 6 bases between them. CDR3 sequence (DNA): TGTGCCAGCAGTTTGGACACCTCCTACGAGCAGTACTTC. Its protein is CASSLDTSYEQYF. The whole variable domain, filled in from reference TRBV28 and TRBJ2-7, reads DVKVTQSSRYLVKRTGEKVFLECVQDMDHENMFWYRQDPGLGLRLIYFSYDVKMKEKGDIPEGYSVSREKKERFSLILESASTNQTSMYLCASSLDTSYEQYFGPGTRLTVT.

This clone was picked up a small number of times. The same CDR3 arises from other DNA sequences in this sample as well. The chain uses TRBV7-8 and TRBJ1-5; a weak D match, TRBD1 (6 bases). Germline V gene sequence: CDR1 SGHVS, CDR2 FQNEAQ. The CDR3 extends over 15 amino acids. V was shortened by 0 bases and J by 4 bases, with 10 bases between the two germline ends. CDR3 sequence reads: CASSLALGGNQPQHF. In DNA, the CDR3 is TGTGCCAGCAGCTTAGCCCTAGGGGGAAATCAGCCCCAGCATTTT.

The V and J genes are TRBV29-1 and TRBJ2-3; 9 bases map to TRBD2. This CDR3 contains 17 residues. The trim removed 6 bases at V and 0 bases at J, leaving 13 bases unmatched. Germline values: CDR1 SQVTM, CDR2 ANQGSEA. The CDR3 loop reads CSVPRQTSGASTDTQYF. CDR3 sequence (DNA): TGCAGCGTCCCAAGGCAGACTAGCGGAGCTAGCACAGATACGCAGTATTTT.

This clone was seen a single time. CDR3 coding DNA: TGTGCCAGCAGCACCCCACAGGGGAGCGAGCAGTACTTC. This translates into CASSTPQGSEQYF. The rearrangement uses TRBV28 and TRBJ2-7; 7 bases are a match to TRBD1. With V trimmed by 6 bases and J by 6 bases, 8 bases remained unmatched. Germline V lookup: CDR1 MDHEN, CDR2 SYDVKM. The CDR3 is 13 amino acids. The whole variable domain, remainder taken from reference TRBV28 and TRBJ2-7, is DVKVTQSSRYLVKRTGEKVFLECVQDMDHENMFWYRQDPGLGLRLIYFSYDVKMKEKGDIPEGYSVSREKKERFSLILESASTNQTSMYLCASSTPQGSEQYFGPGTRLTVT.

The chain links TRBV5-1 to TRBJ1-4; 10 nucleotides match TRBD1. The length of the CDR3 is 14 residues. Germline trimming cut 4 bases from V and 6 bases from J; bases unmatched to any gene: 3. Germline-derived CDR1 and CDR2 are SGHRS and YFSETQ. DNA for the CDR3: TGCGCCAGCAGCCCAGGGACAGGGGATGAAAAACTGTTTTTT. Its protein is CASSPGTGDEKLFF.

This clone was found a few times. The J gene is TRBJ2-7, the V gene TRBV19; 7 bases align to TRBD2. CDR3 length: 16 residues. V gave up 5 bases and J gave up 0 bases; unmatched junction bases: 10. Germline CDR1 reads LNHDA; CDR2 reads SQIVND (reference sequence). Written as DNA, the CDR3 is TGTGCCAGTAGTCCCCGCATAGCGGGCCTCTCCTACGAGCAGTACTTC. Amino acid sequence: CASSPRIAGLSYEQYF. Together with reference TRBV19 and TRBJ2-7, the CDR3 gives the full variable domain: DGGITQSPKYLFRKEGQNVTLSCEQNLNHDAMYWYRQDPGQGLRLIYYSQIVNDFQKGDIAEGYSVSREKKESFPLTVTSAQKNPTAFYLCASSPRIAGLSYEQYFGPGTRLTVT.

The chain carries TRBV30 and TRBJ1-3; D uncertain. This CDR3 comprises 13 residues. Per germline, CDR1 GTSNPN and CDR2 SVGIG (reference sequence). With 8 bases removed from V and 0 bases from J, the gap between germline ends came to 11 bases. The CDR3 protein is CAGDPSSGNTIYF. The CDR3 DNA follows: TGTGCCGGGGATCCGAGCTCTGGAAACACCATATATTTT.

This clone is judged medium-sized. This sequence joins TRBV29-1 and TRBJ2-2; a weak D match, TRBD2 (6 bases). The V end lost 4 bases, the J end lost 3 bases, and 9 bases lay between the germline ends. The CDR3 covers 13 residues. Germline V gene lookup returns CDR1 SQVTM and CDR2 ANQGSEA. In DNA form, the CDR3 reads TGCAGCGTTGGGAGGGAACACACCGGGGAGCTGTTTTTT. Protein product: CSVGREHTGELFF.

V gene TRBV19 combines with J gene TRBJ2-3; D unclear. Looked up from germline, CDR1 is LNHDA and CDR2 is SQIVND (reference sequence). CDR3 length: 13 amino acids. Trimming shortened V by 9 bases and J by 5 bases, and 15 bases separated the two germline ends. CDR3 in amino acids: CASSTVLLDTQYF. The CDR3 nucleotides are TGTGCCAGCAGCACGGTCCTTTTAGATACGCAGTATTTT. Combining the CDR3 with reference TRBV19 and TRBJ2-3 gives the whole variable domain DGGITQSPKYLFRKEGQNVTLSCEQNLNHDAMYWYRQDPGQGLRLIYYSQIVNDFQKGDIAEGYSVSREKKESFPLTVTSAQKNPTAFYLCASSTVLLDTQYFGPGTRLTVL.

The rearrangement links TRBV11-1 to TRBJ2-2, with D possibly being TRBD1 (6 bases). Germline CDR1 and CDR2: SGHAT and FQDESV (reference sequence). V was shortened by 5 bases and J by 2 bases, with 12 bases between the two germline ends. This CDR3 has 15 residues. CDR3 nucleotide sequence: TGTGCCAGCAGCGCCTCCGGGACAAACACCGGGGAGCTGTTTTTT. Protein sequence: CASSASGTNTGELFF.

The V and J genes are TRBV10-3 and TRBJ2-7; 9 positions agree with TRBD2. Germline-derived CDR1 and CDR2 are ENHRY and SYGVKD. This CDR3 region has 16 residues. V dropped 2 bases and J dropped 0; count of bases not matched to a gene: 5. The CDR3 region has the DNA TGTGCCATCAGTGAGCCCCGTAGCGGGAGCTCCTACGAGCAGTACTTC. Translating it yields CAISEPRSGSSYEQYF.

This chain uses TRBV7-3 with TRBJ2-1; tentative D call: TRBD2 (6 bases). The CDR3 spans 15 residues. Trimming pared 8 bases from V and 0 bases from J, leaving 14 bases between. Looked up from germline, CDR1 is SGHTA and CDR2 is FQGTGA. This CDR3 is CASAPGRGSYNEQFF. For the CDR3, the DNA is TGTGCCAGCGCCCCCGGGCGGGGCTCCTACAATGAGCAGTTCTTC. The whole variable domain, filled in from reference TRBV7-3 and TRBJ2-1, reads GAGVSQTPSNKVTEKGKYVELRCDPISGHTALYWYRQSLGQGPEFLIYFQGTGAADDSGLPNDRFFAVRPEGSVSTLKIQRTERGDSAVYLCASAPGRGSYNEQFFGPGTRLTVL.

The chain uses TRBV5-8 and TRBJ2-3, with 7 bases matching TRBD1. CDR3 length: 15 residues. V gave up 5 bases and J gave up 2 bases; unmatched junction bases: 8. Germline assignment: CDR1 SGHTS and CDR2 YDEGEE. CDR3: CASSSGTDSTDTQYF. CDR3 DNA sequence: TGTGCCAGCAGTTCCGGGACAGACTCCACAGATACGCAGTATTTT.

The chain carries TRBV28 and TRBJ1-2; D unresolved. Per germline, CDR1 MDHEN and CDR2 SYDVKM. Trimming cost V 4 bases and J 6 bases, with 15 bases left between them. The CDR3 extends over 14 amino acids. CDR3 amino acids: CASSSIQAYDGYTF. For the CDR3, the DNA is TGTGCCAGCAGTTCTATCCAGGCTTACGATGGCTACACCTTC.